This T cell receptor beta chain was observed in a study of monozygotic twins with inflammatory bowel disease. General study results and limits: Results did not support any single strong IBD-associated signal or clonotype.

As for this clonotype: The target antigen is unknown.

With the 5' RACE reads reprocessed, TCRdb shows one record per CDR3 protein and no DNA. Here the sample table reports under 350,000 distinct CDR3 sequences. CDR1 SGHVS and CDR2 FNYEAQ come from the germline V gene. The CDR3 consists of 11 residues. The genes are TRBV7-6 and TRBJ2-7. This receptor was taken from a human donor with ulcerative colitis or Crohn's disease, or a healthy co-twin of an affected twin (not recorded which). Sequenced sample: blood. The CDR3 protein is CASSQTGEQYF.